This T cell receptor (beta chain) emerged from a study of cytomegalovirus exposure and HLA in healthy donors. Overall study findings and caveats: Among TCR beta chains of equal frequency, HLA-associated ones were more clonally expanded in a later analysis. It was taken for granted in presence/absence analyses that sequencing depth across donors was roughly uniform.

There was no recording of CMV serostatus for this donor. 13 Jbeta primers and 60 Vbeta primers were used for the PCR. Clones were sequenced by immunoSEQ multiplex PCR, and TCRdb holds only the in-frame ones, with some missing. The data hold more than 200,000 clones, with more than 70% observed a single time. This clone occurred once. Antigen specificity is unknown. V dropped 5 bases and J dropped 2; count of bases not matched to a gene: 5. The CDR3 runs to 14 residues. Germline V lookup: CDR1 MNHEY, CDR2 SVGAGI. The receptor comes from a human donor in good health. Sample: PBMCs. This sequence joins TRBV6-5 and TRBJ2-7, with 8 bases identical to TRBD1. In DNA form, the CDR3 reads TGTGCCAGCAGTCAACGGACAGGGACCTACGAGCAGTACTTC. Protein: CASSQRTGTYEQYF.